One sample yielded the 11 T cell receptor beta chains listed below, sequenced in a study of PD-1 blockade in mismatch repair-deficient tumors. Antigens of these TCRs are unknown. Time point described: approximately ten-day in vitro stimulation with candidate neoantigen peptide 6. TCRdb's copy holds only in-frame clones and misses some; the assay was immunoSEQ multiplex PCR. The table records approximately 15,000 clones, 85% to 90% of them present only once. Sequencing was performed on cells cultured in vitro, taken from a patient treated with pembrolizumab. The receptors were sampled from an adult with mismatch repair-deficient cancer.

The chain carries TRBV6-5 and TRBJ1-2, with D unclear. The CDR3 covers 15 residues. Trimming took 0 bases from V and 5 from J, leaving 13 bases between them. Germline values: CDR1 MNHEY, CDR2 SVGAGI. The CDR3, as DNA: TGTGCCAGCAGTTACTCCTTACAGCTCCATTATGGCTACACCTTC. Its translation is CASSYSLQLHYGYTF.

This chain links TRBV15 with TRBJ2-5; 7 bases map to TRBD2. Per germline, CDR1 LNHNV and CDR2 YYDKDF (reference sequence). The CDR3 is 18 residues long. V was clipped by 8 bases and J by 5 bases; unmatched bases: 23. As DNA, the CDR3 is TGTGCCACCGGGGGAAGGGAGGGGACGGTGAGGAATAAGGAGACCCAGTACTTC. Protein product: CATGGREGTVRNKETQYF.

The chain uses TRBV5-4 and TRBJ2-7, with D unresolved. The V gene lost 4 bases and the J gene lost 0 bases, with 8 bases spanning the gap. Germline V lookup: CDR1 SGHNT, CDR2 YYREEE (reference sequence). This CDR3 has 13 residues. The CDR3 reads CASSRVSSYEQYF. DNA for the CDR3: TGTGCCAGCAGCCGAGTCAGCTCCTACGAGCAGTACTTC.

CDR3 amino acids: CAIRRTSGRNEQFF. DNA for the CDR3: TGTGCCATCAGGCGGACTAGCGGGAGGAATGAGCAGTTCTTC. The chain recombines TRBV10-3 with TRBJ2-1, with 14 bases that match TRBD2. CDR3 length equals 14 residues. With V trimmed by 6 bases and J by 7 bases, 2 bases remained unmatched. Germline V gene data show CDR1 as ENHRY and CDR2 as SYGVKD.

The V and J genes are TRBV10-2 and TRBJ2-2; 11 bases agree with TRBD2. There are 16 residues in the CDR3. CDR1 is WSHSY and CDR2 is SAAADI in the germline V gene. The junction had 6 bases not matched to a gene; V was cut back by 3 bases and J by 6 bases. CDR3 bases: TGCGCCAGCAGTGAAATAGCGGGAGGGCCCCCCGGGGAGCTGTTTTTT. It specifies CASSEIAGGPPGELFF.

The rearrangement links TRBV7-3 to TRBJ2-7, with D possibly being TRBD1 (6 bases). Germline V gene data show CDR1 as SGHTA and CDR2 as FQGTGA. V was pared by 0 bases and J by 5 bases, with 14 bases between. This CDR3 region has 15 residues. CDR3 in DNA: TGTGCCAGCAGCTTAACTCTTACAGGGATCGACGAGCAGTACTTC. It encodes CASSLTLTGIDEQYF.

The chain joins TRBV19 to TRBJ2-7; unclear D gene. V was shortened by 0 bases and J by 6 bases, with 9 bases between the two germline ends. Germline CDR1 is LNHDA and CDR2 is SQIVND (reference sequence). The CDR3 spans 13 residues. For the CDR3, the DNA is TGTGCCAGTAGTATAGACGATGAGGCCGAGCAGTACTTC. Amino acids: CASSIDDEAEQYF.

This clone was seen more than once but under ten times. V usage is TRBV7-2 and J usage is TRBJ2-7, with TRBD2 matching over 10 bases. The germline V gene has CDR1 SGHTA and CDR2 FQGNSA. This CDR3 is built from 15 residues. J was trimmed by 1 base and V by 5 bases; bases with no gene match: 5. CDR3 amino acids: CASSESGRGSYEQYF. The CDR3 DNA reads as TGTGCCAGCAGCGAGAGCGGGAGGGGATCCTACGAGCAGTACTTC. Full variable domain (missing parts from reference TRBV7-2 and TRBJ2-7): GAGVSQSPSNKVTEKGKDVELRCDPISGHTALYWYRQSLGQGLEFLIYFQGNSAPDKSGLPSDRFSAERTGGSVSTLTIQRTQQEDSAVYLCASSESGRGSYEQYFGPGTRLTVT.

The V and J genes are TRBV7-2 and TRBJ1-3; D unclear. V shed 3 bases and J shed 0 bases, with 6 bases lying between them. In germline, CDR1 is SGHTA, CDR2 FQGNSA. This CDR3 is built from 14 residues. The CDR3: CASSLSSSGNTIYF. For the CDR3, the DNA is TGTGCCAGCAGCTTGTCTTCCTCTGGAAACACCATATATTTT.

V and J are TRBV14 and TRBJ2-1; the D gene is possibly TRBD1 (5 bases). The CDR3 consists of 13 residues. The ends were cut back, 1 base at V and 6 bases at J, with 7 bases in the middle. Germline loops: CDR1 SGHDN, CDR2 FVKESK. The CDR3 DNA is TGTGCCAGCAGCCAAGCAGGGTTCAATGAGCAGTTCTTC. It is translated as CASSQAGFNEQFF.

The chain joins TRBV5-1 to TRBJ2-7; perhaps TRBD2 as D (5 bases). V lost 7 bases, J lost 3 bases, and 14 bases lay in between. In germline, CDR1 is SGHRS, CDR2 YFSETQ. The CDR3 sequence is 13 residues long. The CDR3 loop reads CASGESGVYEQYF. In nucleotides, the CDR3 is TGCGCCAGCGGCGAATCCGGGGTCTACGAGCAGTACTTC.